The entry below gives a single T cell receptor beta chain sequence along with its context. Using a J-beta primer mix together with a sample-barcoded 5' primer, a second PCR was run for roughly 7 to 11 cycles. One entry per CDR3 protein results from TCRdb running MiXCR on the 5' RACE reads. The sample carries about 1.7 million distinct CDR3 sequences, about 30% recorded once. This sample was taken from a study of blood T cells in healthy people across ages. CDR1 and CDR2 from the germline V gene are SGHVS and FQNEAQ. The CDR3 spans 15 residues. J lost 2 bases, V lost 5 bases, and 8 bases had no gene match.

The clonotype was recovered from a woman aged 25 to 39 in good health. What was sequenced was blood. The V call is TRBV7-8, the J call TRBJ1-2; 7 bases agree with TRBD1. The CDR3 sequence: CASSPGQARNYGYTF. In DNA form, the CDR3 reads TGTGCCAGCAGCCCTGGACAGGCCCGAAACTATGGCTACACCTTC.